This T cell receptor beta chain was identified during a study of shared clonotypes between healthy human individuals. General study results and limits: Memory subsets generally showed lower estimated richness than naive subsets. Shared clonotypes across all four donors exceeded non-shared ones in generation probability. Sharing across four donors was highest in naive CD4 (around 5%) and lowest in memory CD8 (around 0.4%).

Points on this clone: What it binds is not known.

The assay used deep level. Sequencing used immunoSEQ multiplex PCR; TCRdb keeps in-frame clones, though not all of them. The sample yields millions of clones, approximately 93% seen once. This TCR was sampled from a man aged 18 to 30 in good health. Some clones in this sample may be carry-over from other donors' samples. Material: naive CD4+ T cells from PBMCs. Subset of the sample: CD45RA+ positively selected.

The CDR3 coding sequence is TGTGCCAGCAGTGAAGGTCCGGGACAGGGAATTTACGAGCAGTACTTC. Its translation: CASSEGPGQGIYEQYF. The chain is built from TRBV6-1 and TRBJ2-7, with 9 bases identical to TRBD1. Trimming removed 1 base from V and 4 bases from J; junction bases left unmatched: 8. The CDR3 runs 16 residues. CDR1 and CDR2 (germline): MNHNS, SASEGT.